This entry features one TCR beta chain sequence. Its antigen is still unknown. This record belongs to a study of early T cells in non-severe SARS-CoV-2 infection. The wider study: From unsorted whole blood, bulk RNA was sequenced, and the chains remained unpaired. Study findings and constraints: Anti-spike CD8 responses were favored by VDJdb matching, which missed private and CD4 specificities.

Tagging with unique molecular identifiers was applied to individual cDNA molecules. TCRdb passed the 5' RACE reads through MiXCR, listing each CDR3 protein once. The repertoire holds about 71,000 distinct CDR3 sequences, with under 15% as singletons. CDR3 length: 13 residues. Germline loops: CDR1 DFQATT, CDR2 SNEGSKA (reference sequence). Trimming removed 3 bases at V and 7 bases at J, with 13 bases between. The chain links TRBV20-1 to TRBJ1-5; no clear D gene. The receptor's source is an adult who was a healthcare worker with PCR-confirmed SARS-CoV-2 infection or an uninfected control (not recorded which). Specimen: whole blood, collected at baseline. CDR3 sequence: CSASSLSRQPQHF. The DNA of the CDR3 is TGCAGTGCTAGTTCGTTAAGCAGGCAGCCCCAGCATTTT.